This TCR beta chain was captured by sequencing in a study of T cell responses to AZD1222 COVID-19 vaccine. Whole-study context: Pooling of second doses given at about 4 or about 12 weeks was done. Findings and caveats of the study: Spike-specific TCR breadth and depth rose after two AZD1222 doses. Sampled repertoires all dated from after the peak T cell response.

The CDR3 has 13 amino acids. Germline CDR1 SGHNT, CDR2 YYREEE (reference sequence). V lost 3 bases and J 3 bases, leaving 9 bases between the germline ends. In regard to this clone: Its antigen is unidentified.

The repertoire was sequenced with immunoSEQ multiplex PCR; TCRdb's copy has only in-frame clones and lacks some. The table shows over 150,000 clones, with around 91% occurring only once. This specimen was peripheral blood, taken on day 0 of AZD1222 vaccination. The chain links TRBV5-4 to TRBJ1-1; D may be TRBD1 (5 bases). The clonotype originates from an adult in good health. The CDR3 sequence: CASSSGGDTEAFF. The CDR3 region has the DNA TGTGCCAGCAGCTCGGGGGGAGACACTGAAGCTTTCTTT.